This TCR beta chain was observed in a study of T cell responses to AZD1222 COVID-19 vaccine. Overall study context: Pooled samples include second doses given at about 4 or 12 weeks.

Germline values: CDR1 LGHNT, CDR2 FRNRAP. The CDR3 loop spans 13 amino acids. TCRdb keeps only in-frame clones here, not all; method: immunoSEQ multiplex PCR. The sample includes 100,000 to 150,000 clones, about 93% of them seen just once. Points on this clone: No antigen is known for it. A read error may produce the germline difference seen at one junction end.

Study findings and constraints: Along spike, vaccine-associated CD4 TCRs were found throughout, with dominance at 160-218 and 743-854.

The sample consisted of peripheral blood, taken on day 0 of AZD1222 vaccination. The receptor comes from an adult in good health. The V call is TRBV12-5, the J call TRBJ2-4; 8 bases align to TRBD1. The CDR3 here is CASGSSPWDRIQF. In DNA, the CDR3 is TGTGCTAGTGGTTCCTCCCCCTGGGACAGGATTCAATTC.